Following are 29 T cell receptor beta chains from one sample sequenced in a study of neoadjuvant anti-PD-1 for oral cavity cancer. Method: immunoSEQ multiplex PCR; TCRdb's copy keeps in-frame clones and lacks some. Here the sample spans approximately 15,000 clones, under 40% being singletons. Time point given: after neoadjuvant nivolumab, at surgical resection. Material: tumor tissue, obtained after nivolumab (anti-PD-1) treatment. These receptors were obtained from a person aged 35 to 85 with oral cavity squamous cell carcinoma.

This clone was seen a handful of times. The genes are TRBV14 and TRBJ2-2; D gene unclear. Trimming removed 4 bases from V and 8 bases from J, with 11 bases in between. CDR1 and CDR2 (germline): SGHDN, FVKESK. This CDR3 spans 13 amino acids. In nucleotides, the CDR3 is TGTGCCAGCAGCCCGAGCTTATCGGGGGAGCTGTTTTTT. It translates to CASSPSLSGELFF. The entire variable domain, with the rest obtained from reference TRBV14 and TRBJ2-2, is as follows: EAGVTQFPSHSVIEKGQTVTLRCDPISGHDNLYWYRRVMGKEIKFLLHFVKESKQDESGMPNNRFLAERTGGTYSTLKVQPAELEDSGVYFCASSPSLSGELFFGEGSRLTVL.

V and J are TRBV5-6 and TRBJ1-2, with 7 bases lining up with TRBD1. The CDR3 loop spans 16 amino acids. CDR1 SGHDT and CDR2 YYEEEE come from the germline V gene. Losses at the gene ends were 3 bases for V and 8 bases for J; bases not matched to a gene: 16. The CDR3 loop reads CASSSRTGAPAGGYTF. CDR3 nucleotides: TGTGCCAGCAGCTCCCGGACAGGTGCTCCGGCAGGAGGCTACACCTTC.

This clone was picked up a small number of times. The rearrangement joins TRBV6-5 to TRBJ2-7; TRBD1 matches 8 bases. Germline V gene sequence: CDR1 MNHEY, CDR2 SVGAGI. Germline trimming cut 7 bases from V and 5 bases from J; bases unmatched to any gene: 10. This CDR3 has 14 amino acids. The CDR3 reads CASTPAGGLDEQYF. CDR3 sequence (DNA): TGTGCCAGCACGCCGGCAGGGGGCTTGGACGAGCAGTACTTC.

Only a few counts were recorded for this clone. V usage is TRBV7-6 and J usage is TRBJ1-3, with TRBD1 matching over 9 bases. V gave up 3 bases and J gave up 8 bases; unmatched junction bases: 8. CDR3 length equals 15 residues. Germline V CDR1 and CDR2: SGHVS, FNYEAQ. The CDR3: CASSLDRGAWDTIYF. CDR3 coding DNA: TGTGCCAGCAGCTTGGACAGGGGCGCTTGGGACACCATATATTTT. Looking up the rest from reference TRBV7-6 and TRBJ1-3 gives the full variable domain: GAGVSQSPRYKVTKRGQDVALRCDPISGHVSLYWYRQALGQGPEFLTYFNYEAQQDKSGLPNDRFSAERPEGSISTLTIQRTEQRDSAMYRCASSLDRGAWDTIYFGEGSWLTVV.

This chain joins TRBV6-5 and TRBJ1-5; TRBD1 aligns across 8 bases. The CDR3 contains 14 residues. V gave up 7 bases and J gave up 6 bases; unmatched junction bases: 8. Germline V gene sequence: CDR1 MNHEY, CDR2 SVGAGI. The CDR3 region is CASTQDREGQPQHF. The CDR3 bases are TGTGCCAGCACCCAGGACAGGGAGGGTCAGCCCCAGCATTTT.

The V gene is TRBV7-3, the J gene TRBJ2-6; 13 bases fit TRBD2. Unmatched junction bases numbered 11, after V lost 5 bases and J lost 4 bases. CDR3 size: 19 residues. The germline V gene encodes CDR1 SGHTA and CDR2 FQGTGA. The CDR3 DNA sequence: TGTGCCAGCAGCCCCGGACTAGCGGGGGCCCTAGGAGGGGCCAACGTCCTGACTTTC. As protein: CASSPGLAGALGGANVLTF. Complete variable domain (other parts from reference TRBV7-3 and TRBJ2-6): GAGVSQTPSNKVTEKGKYVELRCDPISGHTALYWYRQSLGQGPEFLIYFQGTGAADDSGLPNDRFFAVRPEGSVSTLKIQRTERGDSAVYLCASSPGLAGALGGANVLTFGAGSRLTVL.

Only one count was recorded for this clone. The chain carries TRBV4-3 and TRBJ1-1; no firm D call. The CDR3 consists of 13 residues. Germline values: CDR1 LGHNA, CDR2 YSLEER. With 0 bases removed from V and 9 bases from J, the gap between germline ends came to 11 bases. This chain's CDR3 is CASSQERQTKAFF. CDR3 DNA: TGCGCCAGCAGCCAAGAAAGGCAGACTAAAGCTTTCTTT.

CDR3 sequence: CASSLGGLKSQETQYF. The CDR3 coding sequence is TGTGCCAGCAGCTTAGGGGGACTAAAGAGCCAAGAGACCCAGTACTTC. J is TRBJ2-5 and V is TRBV11-2; TRBD2 matches at 7 bases. Germline V gene sequence: CDR1 SGHAT, CDR2 FQNNGV. V shed 1 base and J 1 base; nucleotides not matched to a gene: 6. The CDR3 loop spans 16 amino acids.

This sequence joins TRBV5-1 and TRBJ2-1; no clear D. The CDR3 is made up of 15 amino acids. Deletions cut 5 bases from V and 3 bases from J, with 15 bases between. Germline CDR1 reads SGHRS; CDR2 reads YFSETQ. This chain's CDR3 is CASRMVVGNYNEQFF. The CDR3 DNA reads as TGCGCCAGCAGGATGGTGGTGGGGAACTACAATGAGCAGTTCTTC.

This clone came up a few times. This rearrangement joins TRBV19 to TRBJ1-1; D remains unclear. The CDR3 is 15 amino acids. CDR1 and CDR2 (germline): LNHDA, SQIVND (reference sequence). V lost 1 base and J 0 bases, leaving 9 bases between the germline ends. CDR3 in amino acids: CASSIAGELNTEAFF. Written as DNA, the CDR3 is TGTGCCAGTAGTATAGCTGGCGAGCTGAACACTGAAGCTTTCTTT.

This chain joins TRBV5-1 and TRBJ1-4; a weak D match, TRBD1 (5 bases). Germline lookup yields CDR1 SGHRS and CDR2 YFSETQ. The CDR3 has 15 amino acids. V was cut by 0 bases and J by 8 bases, with 14 bases left in between. Here the CDR3 DNA reads TGCGCCAGCAGCTTGGGGGGCCCCCAAGGGGAAAAACTGTTTTTT. The encoded protein is CASSLGGPQGEKLFF.

This clone has more than one count but fewer than ten. The chain couples TRBV12-5 to TRBJ2-7; D is perhaps TRBD1 or TRBD2 (7 bases each). The CDR3 sequence is 17 residues long. Germline V gene sequence: CDR1 LGHNT, CDR2 FRNRAP. The V end was cut by 0 bases, the J end by 0 bases, with 15 bases between. The CDR3 loop is CASGLVRGDSSSYEQYF. In DNA form, the CDR3 reads TGTGCTAGTGGTTTGGTACGGGGGGACAGTAGCTCCTACGAGCAGTACTTC.

The chain joins TRBV18 to TRBJ2-1; D is undetermined. V gave up 8 bases and J gave up 4 bases, with 6 bases separating them. The CDR3 is made up of 11 amino acids. Germline V CDR1 and CDR2: KGHSH, LQKENI. The CDR3 nucleotides read TGTGCCAGCACAGAGTACAATGAGCAGTTCTTC. The encoded protein is CASTEYNEQFF.

This clone was seen at least ten times. The CDR3 coding sequence is TGTGCCAGCTCAACAGAACAGGGGACTCCTCAGCCCCAGCATTTT. Protein product: CASSTEQGTPQPQHF. This chain links TRBV18 with TRBJ1-5; TRBD1 matches at 7 bases. CDR3 length: 15 amino acids. The ends lost 5 bases at V and 6 bases at J; junction bases unmatched: 10. In germline, CDR1 is KGHSH, CDR2 LQKENI.

The chain has TRBV9 and TRBJ2-3; D remains ambiguous. The CDR3 extends over 14 amino acids. Deletions cut 3 bases from V and 4 bases from J, with 12 bases between. Germline values: CDR1 SGDLS, CDR2 YYNGEE. CDR3 sequence: CASSASDRADTQYF. The CDR3 DNA reads as TGTGCCAGCAGCGCAAGTGATCGGGCAGATACGCAGTATTTT.

V gene TRBV5-1 combines with J gene TRBJ2-2; D uncertain. The CDR3 runs to 14 residues. V lost 2 bases, J lost 6 bases, and 11 bases lay in between. The germline gives CDR1 SGHRS, CDR2 YFSETQ. The CDR3 nucleotides are TGCGCCAGCAGCTTCTCTGGTGGGGCCGGGGAGCTGTTTTTT. Translated: CASSFSGGAGELFF.

The J gene is TRBJ1-3, the V gene TRBV9; D ambiguous. Trimming stripped 4 bases from V and 1 base from J, with 9 bases between. CDR1 and CDR2 from the germline V gene are SGDLS and YYNGEE. The CDR3 spans 14 residues. DNA of the CDR3: TGTGCCAGCAGCCCCCGAAGGTCTGGAAACACCATATATTTT. The encoded protein is CASSPRRSGNTIYF.

The rearrangement links TRBV11-3 to TRBJ2-2, with 9 nucleotides matching TRBD2. Unmatched junction bases numbered 4, after V lost 5 bases and J lost 3 bases. The CDR3 is 15 residues long. Germline-derived CDR1 and CDR2 are SGHNT and YENEEA. This CDR3 is CASSPSGGHTGELFF. DNA of the CDR3: TGTGCCAGCAGCCCAAGCGGGGGGCACACCGGGGAGCTGTTTTTT.

V and J are TRBV7-9 and TRBJ1-1; the match to TRBD1 covers 7 bases. V lost 5 bases and J lost 4; bases outside the gene matches: 4. Germline CDR1 SEHNR, CDR2 FQNEAQ (reference sequence). The CDR3 is 13 amino acids. This chain's CDR3 is CASSPSGGTEAFF. CDR3 bases: TGTGCCAGCAGCCCCTCAGGGGGCACTGAAGCTTTCTTT.

This clone turned up a few times. This chain links TRBV15 with TRBJ2-2, with D possibly being TRBD1 or TRBD2 (7 bases each). This CDR3 region has 13 residues. Per the germline V gene, CDR1 is LNHNV and CDR2 is YYDKDF (reference sequence). Trimming pared 6 bases from V and 6 bases from J, leaving 11 bases between. As DNA, the CDR3 is TGTGCCACCAGGCAGGGGGGGCCCGGGGAGCTGTTTTTT. Protein product: CATRQGGPGELFF.

The chain uses TRBV2 and TRBJ2-2, with 13 bases that match TRBD2. V lost 4 bases, J lost 6 bases, and 2 bases stayed unmatched. CDR3 length equals 15 residues. Germline CDR1 reads SNHLY; CDR2 reads FYNNEI. CDR3 loop: CASSVTSGGAGELFF. As DNA, the CDR3 is TGTGCCAGCAGTGTTACTAGCGGGGGGGCCGGGGAGCTGTTTTTT.

This clone was seen a single time. The chain joins TRBV30 to TRBJ2-5; perhaps TRBD2 as D (5 bases). CDR1 is GTSNPN and CDR2 is SVGIG in the germline V gene (reference sequence). The CDR3 has 18 amino acids. V lost 3 bases and J lost 1, with 24 bases in between. The CDR3 protein is CAWSRGLDRLKTQETQYF. The CDR3 nucleotides are TGTGCCTGGAGCAGAGGACTGGACCGACTAAAGACCCAAGAGACCCAGTACTTC.

This clone was seen more than once but under ten times. The chain is built from TRBV11-1 and TRBJ2-7, with no clear D. From germline, CDR1 is SGHAT and CDR2 FQDESV (reference sequence). This CDR3 has 11 amino acids. The V gene lost 0 bases and the J gene lost 7 bases, with 4 bases spanning the gap. In nucleotides, the CDR3 is TGTGCCAGCAGCTTAGCTAGGGAGCAGTACTTC. Translating it yields CASSLAREQYF. The full variable domain, completed using reference TRBV11-1 and TRBJ2-7, is EAEVAQSPRYKITEKSQAVAFWCDPISGHATLYWYRQILGQGPELLVQFQDESVVDDSQLPKDRFSAERLKGVDSTLKIQPAELGDSAMYLCASSLAREQYFGPGTRLTVT.

This clone was picked up a small number of times. The chain joins TRBV7-9 to TRBJ1-2, with D maybe TRBD1 (6 bases). The CDR3 loop spans 15 amino acids. In germline, CDR1 is SEHNR, CDR2 FQNEAQ (reference sequence). V was cut by 3 bases and J by 5 bases, with 16 bases left in between. The CDR3 bases are TGTGCCAGCAGCTTTCGGGACACCGCTTCTTATGGCTACACCTTC. Its translation: CASSFRDTASYGYTF.

The chain is built from TRBV27 and TRBJ1-5; unclear D gene. This CDR3 has 15 amino acids. The V gene lost 4 bases and the J gene lost 0 bases, with 10 bases spanning the gap. Per the germline V gene, CDR1 is MNHEY and CDR2 is SMNVEV (reference sequence). CDR3 coding DNA: TGTGCCAGCAGTTCGCAGTTCCTTAGCAATCAGCCCCAGCATTTT. It encodes CASSSQFLSNQPQHF.

The sample holds a few counts of this clone. This chain uses TRBV7-2 with TRBJ1-5; D possibly corresponds to TRBD1 (5 bases). From germline, CDR1 is SGHTA and CDR2 FQGNSA. V lost 1 base and J 3 bases, leaving 13 bases between the germline ends. This CDR3 has 16 residues. The CDR3 bases are TGTGCCAGCAGCTTAGGAACTGGGGGGATCAATCAGCCCCAGCATTTT. Protein sequence: CASSLGTGGINQPQHF.

This clone was counted once. Sequence at one end of the junction differs from germline and may be a read error. In DNA, the CDR3 is TGTGCCAGCAGTGGCGTCGGAGGGGGGGGCACCTTC. Amino acids: CASSGVGGGGTF. The chain has TRBV28 and TRBJ2-7, with D possibly being TRBD2 (7 bases). The CDR3 is made up of 12 amino acids. CDR1 is MDHEN, CDR2 SYDVKM, per germline.

The V gene is TRBV19, the J gene TRBJ1-5; D remains unclear. Germline V gene sequence: CDR1 LNHDA, CDR2 SQIVND (reference sequence). This CDR3 contains 14 residues. V was clipped by 6 bases and J by 3 bases, with 12 bases between them. CDR3 bases: TGTGCCAGTAGGTCAGGACCGATCAATCAGCCCCAGCATTTT. Protein product: CASRSGPINQPQHF.

The chain uses TRBV15 and TRBJ2-1; either TRBD1 or TRBD2 may supply D (5 bases each). The V end was cut by 1 base, the J end by 7 bases, with 14 bases between. Germline V gene sequence: CDR1 LNHNV, CDR2 YYDKDF (reference sequence). The CDR3 sequence is 15 residues long. CDR3 bases: TGTGCCACCAGCAGAGGGCAGGGAGTAGTGAATGAGCAGTTCTTC. Translation: CATSRGQGVVNEQFF.